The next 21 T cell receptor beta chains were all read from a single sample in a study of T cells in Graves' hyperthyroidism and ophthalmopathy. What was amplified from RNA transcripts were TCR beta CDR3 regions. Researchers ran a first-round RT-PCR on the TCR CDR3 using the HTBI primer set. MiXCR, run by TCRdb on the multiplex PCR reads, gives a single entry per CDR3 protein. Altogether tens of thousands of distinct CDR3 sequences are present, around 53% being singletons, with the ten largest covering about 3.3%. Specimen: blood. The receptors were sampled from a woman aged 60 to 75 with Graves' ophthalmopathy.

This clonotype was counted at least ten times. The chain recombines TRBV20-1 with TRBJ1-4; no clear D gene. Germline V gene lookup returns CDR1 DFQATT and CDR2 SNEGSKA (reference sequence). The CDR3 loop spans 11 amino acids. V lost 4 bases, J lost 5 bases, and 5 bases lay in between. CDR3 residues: CSANFNEKLFF. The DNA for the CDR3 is TGCAGTGCTAATTTCAATGAAAAACTGTTTTTT.

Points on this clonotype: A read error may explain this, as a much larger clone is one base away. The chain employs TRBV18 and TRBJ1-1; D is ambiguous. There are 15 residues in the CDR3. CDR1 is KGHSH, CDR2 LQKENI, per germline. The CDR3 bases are TGTGCCAGCTCACCAAGGTTAGGCGGTGACACTGGAGCTTTCTTT. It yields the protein CASSPRLGGDTGAFF.

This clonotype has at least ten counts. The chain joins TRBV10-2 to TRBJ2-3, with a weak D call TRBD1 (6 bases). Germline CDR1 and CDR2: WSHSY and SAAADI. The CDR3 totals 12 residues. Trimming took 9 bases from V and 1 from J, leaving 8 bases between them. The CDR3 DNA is TGCGCCAGAGGGGGAGGCACAGATACGCAGTATTTT. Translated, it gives CARGGGTDTQYF.

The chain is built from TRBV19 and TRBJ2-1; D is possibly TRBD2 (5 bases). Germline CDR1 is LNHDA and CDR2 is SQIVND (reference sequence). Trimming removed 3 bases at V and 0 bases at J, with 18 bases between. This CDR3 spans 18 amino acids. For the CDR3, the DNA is TGTGCCAGTAGTATTTTAGGATCTAGCTTTGGCTCCTACAATGAGCAGTTCTTC. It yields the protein CASSILGSSFGSYNEQFF.

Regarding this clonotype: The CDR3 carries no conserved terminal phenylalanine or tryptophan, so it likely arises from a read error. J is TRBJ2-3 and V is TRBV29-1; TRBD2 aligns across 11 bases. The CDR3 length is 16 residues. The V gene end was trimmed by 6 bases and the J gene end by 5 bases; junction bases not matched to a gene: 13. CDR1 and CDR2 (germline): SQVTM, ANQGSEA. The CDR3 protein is CSVASISGGARDTQYL. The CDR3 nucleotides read TGCAGCGTCGCCTCAATTAGCGGGGGGGCACGAGATACGCAGTATCTT.

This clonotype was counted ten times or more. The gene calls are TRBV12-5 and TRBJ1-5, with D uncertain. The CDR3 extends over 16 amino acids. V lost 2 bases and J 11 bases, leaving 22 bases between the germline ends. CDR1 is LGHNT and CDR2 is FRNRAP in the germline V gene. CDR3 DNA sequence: TGTGCTAGTGGTTTGTCACGATTCGGCAGGCCCCTCGCCCAGCATTTT. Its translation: CASGLSRFGRPLAQHF.

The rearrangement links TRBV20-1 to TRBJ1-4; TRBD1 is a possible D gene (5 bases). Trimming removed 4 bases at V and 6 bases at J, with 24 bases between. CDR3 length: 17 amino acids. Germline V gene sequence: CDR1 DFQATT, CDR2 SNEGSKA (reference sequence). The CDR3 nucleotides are TGCAGTGCTAAGGCGGGGTCCGCAGGGCCCGAGGATGAAAAACTGTTTTTT. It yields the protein CSAKAGSAGPEDEKLFF.

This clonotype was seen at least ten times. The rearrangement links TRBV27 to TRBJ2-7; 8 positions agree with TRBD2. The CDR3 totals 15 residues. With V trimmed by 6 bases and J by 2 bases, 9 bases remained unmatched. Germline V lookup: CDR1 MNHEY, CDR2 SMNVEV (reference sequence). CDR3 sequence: CASSASGSPTYEQYF. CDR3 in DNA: TGTGCCAGCAGCGCGAGCGGGAGCCCGACCTACGAGCAGTACTTC.

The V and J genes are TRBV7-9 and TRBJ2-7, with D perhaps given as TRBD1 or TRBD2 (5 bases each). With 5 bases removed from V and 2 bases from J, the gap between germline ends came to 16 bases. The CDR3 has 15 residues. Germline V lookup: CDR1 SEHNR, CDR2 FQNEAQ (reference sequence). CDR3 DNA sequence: TGTGCCAGCAGCCCCCATCATACGGGACCCTACGAGCAGTACTTC. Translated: CASSPHHTGPYEQYF.

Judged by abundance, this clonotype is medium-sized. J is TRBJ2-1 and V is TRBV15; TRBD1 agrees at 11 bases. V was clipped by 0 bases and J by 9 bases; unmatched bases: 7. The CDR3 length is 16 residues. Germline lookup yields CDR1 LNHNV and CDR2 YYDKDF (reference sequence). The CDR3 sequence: CATSREDRGRGSEQFF. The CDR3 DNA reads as TGTGCCACCAGCAGAGAGGACAGGGGGCGCGGGAGTGAGCAGTTCTTC. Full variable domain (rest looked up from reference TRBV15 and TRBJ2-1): DAMVIQNPRYQVTQFGKPVTLSCSQTLNHNVMYWYQQKSSQAPKLLFHYYDKDFNNEADTPDNFQSRRPNTSFCFLDIRSPGLGDTAMYLCATSREDRGRGSEQFFGPGTRLTVL.

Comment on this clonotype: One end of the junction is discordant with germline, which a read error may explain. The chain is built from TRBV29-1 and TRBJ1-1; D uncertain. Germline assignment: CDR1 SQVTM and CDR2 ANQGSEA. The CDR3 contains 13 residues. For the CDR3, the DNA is TGCAGCGTTGAATTAGGGATGAACACAGAAGCTTTTTTT. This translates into CSVELGMNTEAFF.

CDR3 in amino acids: CSAPPGARDSPLHF. The CDR3 nucleotides read TGCAGTGCCCCCCCAGGGGCCCGAGATTCACCCCTCCACTTT. V is TRBV20-1 and J is TRBJ1-6; a possible D gene is TRBD1 (6 bases). V gave up 6 bases and J gave up 8 bases, with 17 bases separating them. The length of the CDR3 is 14 residues. Germline V gene lookup returns CDR1 DFQATT and CDR2 SNEGSKA (reference sequence).

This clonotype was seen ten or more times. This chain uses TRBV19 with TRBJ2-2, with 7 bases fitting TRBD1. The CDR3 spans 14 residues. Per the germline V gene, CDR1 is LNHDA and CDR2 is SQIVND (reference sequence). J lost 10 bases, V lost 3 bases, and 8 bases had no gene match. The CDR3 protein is CASSINRGSEELFF. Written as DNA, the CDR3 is TGTGCCAGTAGTATTAACAGGGGTTCGGAGGAGCTGTTTTTT. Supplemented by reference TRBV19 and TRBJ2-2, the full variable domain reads DGGITQSPKYLFRKEGQNVTLSCEQNLNHDAMYWYRQDPGQGLRLIYYSQIVNDFQKGDIAEGYSVSREKKESFPLTVTSAQKNPTAFYLCASSINRGSEELFFGEGSRLTVL.

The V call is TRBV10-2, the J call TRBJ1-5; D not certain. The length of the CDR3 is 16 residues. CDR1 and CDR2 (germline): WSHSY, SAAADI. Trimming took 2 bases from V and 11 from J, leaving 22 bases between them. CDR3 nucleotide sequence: TGCGCCAGCAGTGAGGTGTTAGCGGTAATTCAAGAGACCCAGCATTTT. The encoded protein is CASSEVLAVIQETQHF.

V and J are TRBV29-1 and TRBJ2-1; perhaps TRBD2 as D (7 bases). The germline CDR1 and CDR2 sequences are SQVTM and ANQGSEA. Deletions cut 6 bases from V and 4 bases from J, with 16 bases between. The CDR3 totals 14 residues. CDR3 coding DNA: TGCAGCGTGGGTGGGGGGGCGGGTTACAATGAGCAGTTCTTC. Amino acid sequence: CSVGGGAGYNEQFF.

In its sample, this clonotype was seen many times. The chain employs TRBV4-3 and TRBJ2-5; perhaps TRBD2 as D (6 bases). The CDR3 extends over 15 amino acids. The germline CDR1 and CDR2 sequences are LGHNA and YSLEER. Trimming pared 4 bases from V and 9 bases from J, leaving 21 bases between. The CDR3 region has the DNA TGCGCCAGCAGCCCTCCCCGAGGGGACTCGCTGGCCCAGTACTTC. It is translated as CASSPPRGDSLAQYF.

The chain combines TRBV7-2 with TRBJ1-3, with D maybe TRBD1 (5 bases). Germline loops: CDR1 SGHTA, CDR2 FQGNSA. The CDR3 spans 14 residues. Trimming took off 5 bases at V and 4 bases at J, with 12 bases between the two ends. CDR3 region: CASSRGMAGNTIYF. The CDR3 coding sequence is TGTGCCAGCAGCAGGGGCATGGCGGGAAACACCATATATTTT.

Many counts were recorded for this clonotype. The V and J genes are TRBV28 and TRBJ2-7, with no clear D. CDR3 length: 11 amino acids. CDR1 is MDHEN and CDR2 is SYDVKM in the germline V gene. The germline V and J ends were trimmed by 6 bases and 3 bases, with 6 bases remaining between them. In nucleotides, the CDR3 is TGTGCCAGCAGCCCCGGCTACGAGCAGTACTTC. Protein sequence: CASSPGYEQYF.

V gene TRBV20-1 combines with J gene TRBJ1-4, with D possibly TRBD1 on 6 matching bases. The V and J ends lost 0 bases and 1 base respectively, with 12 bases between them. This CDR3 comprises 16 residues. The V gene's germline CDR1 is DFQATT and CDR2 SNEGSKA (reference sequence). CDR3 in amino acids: CSARDGRGRTNEKLFF. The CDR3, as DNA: TGCAGTGCTAGAGATGGGCGGGGGCGAACTAATGAAAAACTGTTTTTT.

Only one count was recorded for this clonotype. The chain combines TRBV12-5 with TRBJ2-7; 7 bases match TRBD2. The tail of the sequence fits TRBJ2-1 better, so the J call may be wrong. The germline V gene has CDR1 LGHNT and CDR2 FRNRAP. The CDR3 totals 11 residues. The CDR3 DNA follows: TGTGCTAGTGGTTTAGCGGGGGAGCAGTTCTTC. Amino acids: CASGLAGEQFF.

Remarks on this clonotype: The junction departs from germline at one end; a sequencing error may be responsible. The CDR3 DNA sequence: TGCGCCAGCTGTCCCGGGACTAGCGGGGGGCTGTTTTTT. This encodes CASCPGTSGGLFF. The chain is built from TRBV5-1 and TRBJ2-2; 14 nucleotides agree with TRBD2. The germline gives CDR1 SGHRS, CDR2 YFSETQ. The CDR3 totals 13 residues. Full variable domain (remainder filled in from reference TRBV5-1 and TRBJ2-2): KAGVTQTPRYLIKTRGQQVTLSCSPISGHRSVSWYQQTPGQGLQFLFEYFSETQRNKGNFPGRFSGRQFSNSRSEMNVSTLELGDSALYLCASCPGTSGGLFFGEGSRLTVL.